These T cell receptor beta chains were read from a single sample in a study of T cell changes during pregnancy in multiple sclerosis. Sequenced by immunoSEQ multiplex PCR; TCRdb stores in-frame clones only, minus some. The data show 75,000 to 95,000 clones, almost 95% seen once. Source: peripheral blood, taken after pregnancy. The receptors here all came from a female donor with multiple sclerosis, enrolled in a pregnancy study. Both conserved end residues are part of each CDR3. The D gene is left open where the match is weak. Some rows have no size entry. The others give once, few or many, or a class for an expanded clone.

j_call,v_call,clone_size,d_call,cdr3_nt,cdr3_aa
TRBJ2-7,TRBV12-5,once,TRBD1,TGTGCTAGTGGTTTGTCCCCCGGGACAGGGGGCCCCTACGAGCAGTACTTC,CASGLSPGTGGPYEQYF
TRBJ1-5,TRBV19,.,.,TGTGCCAGTTATGGCGGGGACGGTCGGAATCAGCCCCAGCATTTT,CASYGGDGRNQPQHF
TRBJ1-1,TRBV5-1,once,.,TGCGCCAGCAGCTTGAAGGGGTGGGACACTGAAGCTTTCTTT,CASSLKGWDTEAFF
TRBJ1-2,TRBV18,.,.,TGTGCCAGCTCACCTGAGGGTGGCGGGGGTGGCTACACCTTC,CASSPEGGGGGYTF
TRBJ1-1,TRBV6-5,.,.,TGTGCCAGCATGGGGTGGGGACAGAACACTGAAGCTTTCTTT,CASMGWGQNTEAFF
TRBJ2-7,TRBV6-1,few,.,TGTGCCAGCAATGGGTGGCTAGAGACCTACGAGCAGTACTTC,CASNGWLETYEQYF
TRBJ2-3,TRBV6-4,.,.,TGTGCCAGCAGCCCTCGGCTAGCCGCAACCACAGATACGCAGTATTTT,CASSPRLAATTDTQYF
TRBJ2-3,TRBV30,.,.,TGTGCCTGGAGTGTAAATGGGGCTGCCACAGATACGCAGTATTTT,CAWSVNGAATDTQYF
TRBJ2-5,TRBV5-8,.,.,TGTGCCAGCAGCTTGGGATTGAGGGAAGAGACCCAGTACTTC,CASSLGLREETQYF
TRBJ2-1,TRBV19,.,TRBD1,TGTGCCAGTAGTATAGCTGACAGGGTCGATGAGCAGTTCTTC,CASSIADRVDEQFF
TRBJ2-3,TRBV30,.,.,TGTGCCTGGAGTGTACGTGGGACTAGCACAGATACGCAGTATTTT,CAWSVRGTSTDTQYF
TRBJ2-6,TRBV4-1,.,.,TGCGCCAGCAGCCAAGGAGGCATCTCTGGGGCCAACGTCCTGACTTTC,CASSQGGISGANVLTF
TRBJ2-7,TRBV6-5,few,TRBD2,TGTGCCAGCTTCGCGGGAGGGGAGCAGTACTTC,CASFAGGEQYF
TRBJ1-1,TRBV9,once,TRBD1,TGTGCCAGCAGCTTTTCCCAGGGGGGCACTGAAGCTTTCTTT,CASSFSQGGTEAFF
TRBJ2-2,TRBV15,.,.,TGTGCCACCAGGGAAGGACAACTAAACACCGGGGAGCTGTTTTTT,CATREGQLNTGELFF
TRBJ2-5,TRBV6-6,once,.,TGTGCCAGCAGTTACCCCCAGGGGTCGTACCAAGAGACCCAGTACTTC,CASSYPQGSYQETQYF
TRBJ2-3,TRBV9,once,TRBD1,TGTGCCAGCAGCGTGCTCAGGACAGGGGGCGTAGATACGCAGTATTTT,CASSVLRTGGVDTQYF
TRBJ2-5,TRBV5-1,.,.,TGCGCCAGCAGCTTGCAGATTCAAGAGACCCAGTACTTC,CASSLQIQETQYF
TRBJ2-2,TRBV6-1,.,.,TGTGCCAGCAGTGAACCCAGCCAGGGAGGGCTGTTTTTT,CASSEPSQGGLFF
TRBJ2-5,TRBV6-1,.,TRBD2,TGTGCCAGCAGTGAAGTAGGACTAGCGGGGAAAGAGACCCAGTACTTC,CASSEVGLAGKETQYF
TRBJ2-1,TRBV5-1,.,.,TGCGCCAGCAGCGTCCAGTCTGTTACCTACAATGAGCAGTTCTTC,CASSVQSVTYNEQFF
TRBJ1-2,TRBV9,.,.,TGTGCCAGCAGCGTAAACGAGAGGTTATATGGCTACACCTTC,CASSVNERLYGYTF
TRBJ2-6,TRBV6-4,.,.,TGTGCCAGCAGTGTCCACACCAGCTCTGGGGCCAACGTCCTGACTTTC,CASSVHTSSGANVLTF
TRBJ2-3,TRBV7-9,few,.,TGTGCCAGCAGCTTATACCGGGCAGATACGCAGTATTTT,CASSLYRADTQYF
TRBJ2-5,TRBV10-2,.,TRBD1,TGCGCCAGCAGTTTAAACAGGGGGAGCCAAGAGACCCAGTACTTC,CASSLNRGSQETQYF
TRBJ2-3,TRBV9,.,TRBD2,TGTGCCAGCAGCTCCAGGCCGTCGGGGGGGCGGACAGATACGCAGTATTTT,CASSSRPSGGRTDTQYF
TRBJ2-3,TRBV27,.,TRBD1,TGTGCCAGCACTCAGACAGGGACAGGGAGTCCAGATACGCAGTATTTT,CASTQTGTGSPDTQYF
TRBJ1-5,TRBV19,.,.,TGTGCCAGTAGTCAGGGAAATGGACAGCCCCAGCATTTT,CASSQGNGQPQHF
TRBJ1-2,TRBV2,.,.,TGTGCCAGCAGTGACCAGGGATATAACTATGGCTACACCTTC,CASSDQGYNYGYTF
TRBJ2-3,TRBV23-1,.,.,TGCGCCAGCACTTCCCGCAAGCACGAGGGCACAGATACGCAGTATTTT,CASTSRKHEGTDTQYF
TRBJ2-7,TRBV18,.,.,TGTGCCAGCTCGCTTCTGGACAGCCGTTCGGGCGAGCAGTACTTC,CASSLLDSRSGEQYF
TRBJ1-2,TRBV19,.,.,TGTGCCAGCACCCCAACAGAATCCAACTTCTATGGCTACACCTTC,CASTPTESNFYGYTF
TRBJ1-2,TRBV7-9,.,.,TGTGCCAGCAGCCGAATACAACACAACTATGGCTACACCTTC,CASSRIQHNYGYTF
TRBJ2-5,TRBV5-4,.,TRBD1,TGTGCCAGCAGCCCCGGGACAGGGTTCAGGCAAGAGACCCAGTACTTC,CASSPGTGFRQETQYF
TRBJ1-2,TRBV5-1,.,.,TGCGCCAGCAGCTTGGTATCAGCGGCGAACAATGGCTACACCTTC,CASSLVSAANNGYTF
TRBJ1-2,TRBV7-9,.,.,TGTGCCAGCAGCTTAGGGGGAGGTGGCTACACCTTC,CASSLGGGGYTF
TRBJ1-2,TRBV7-8,.,.,TGTGCCAGCAGCTCACCCCGGGGAGTCTGGGATGGCTACACCTTC,CASSSPRGVWDGYTF
TRBJ2-1,TRBV6-5,once,TRBD2,TGTGCCAGCAGTCCGGCCGGGACTAGGCGGAATGAGCAGTTCTTC,CASSPAGTRRNEQFF
TRBJ2-1,TRBV5-5,.,TRBD1,TGTGCCAGCAGCTCAGTAGGACAGGGGTACAATGAGCAGTTCTTC,CASSSVGQGYNEQFF
TRBJ1-6,TRBV2,.,TRBD1,TGTGCCAGCATTTGGGGACAGGGGTTTTCACCCCTCCACTTT,CASIWGQGFSPLHF
TRBJ1-1,TRBV7-8,.,.,TGTGCCAGCAGCACGTCAGGCGGGGCGGGCACTGAAGCTTTCTTT,CASSTSGGAGTEAFF
TRBJ2-5,TRBV2,.,TRBD2,TGTGCCAGCAACCCTAGCGGACTACAAGAGACCCAGTACTTC,CASNPSGLQETQYF
TRBJ1-4,TRBV27,.,.,TGTGCCAGCATGGGTATTGGAGCAACTAATGAAAAACTGTTTTTT,CASMGIGATNEKLFF
TRBJ1-5,TRBV19,.,TRBD1,TGTGCCAGTAGAACAGGGGGGTTCCCTAATCAGCCCCAGCATTTT,CASRTGGFPNQPQHF
TRBJ2-7,TRBV18,.,TRBD2,TGTGCCAGCTCAGGACTAGCGGTAGAGACCGAGCAGTACTTC,CASSGLAVETEQYF
TRBJ1-1,TRBV7-9,.,TRBD1,TGTGCCAGCAGCTTAGGGGTAGGGGGCGTGCGGGCGAACACTGAAGCTTTCTTT,CASSLGVGGVRANTEAFF
TRBJ2-5,TRBV18,.,.,TGTGCCAGCTCACCAGGGCCCCGGGAGACCCAGTACTTC,CASSPGPRETQYF
TRBJ2-3,TRBV2,.,TRBD1,TGTGCCAGCGGGAGAGGGACAGGGGCAGATACGCAGTATTTT,CASGRGTGADTQYF
TRBJ2-5,TRBV14,.,TRBD1,TGTGCCAGCAGCGCGGGACAGGGAATTCGGGAGACCCAGTACTTC,CASSAGQGIRETQYF
TRBJ2-5,TRBV21-1,.,.,TGTGCCAGCAGCAAAAAGAGGGAACAGTTTCAAGAGACCCAGTACTTC,CASSKKREQFQETQYF
TRBJ2-7,TRBV27,.,.,TGTGCCAGCAGTTTAACGATAGCCGAGCAGTACTTC,CASSLTIAEQYF
TRBJ2-1,TRBV4-1,.,.,TGCGCCAGCAGCCAAGATCTACGGGGTTCCTACAATGAGCAGTTCTTC,CASSQDLRGSYNEQFF
TRBJ2-6,TRBV6-5,once,.,TGTGCCAGCAGTTACTCGGCGGGTGCTGGGGCCAACGTCCTGACTTTC,CASSYSAGAGANVLTF
TRBJ2-1,TRBV6-5,.,.,TGTGCCAGCAGTGCGGGACTCTACAATGAGCAGTTCTTC,CASSAGLYNEQFF